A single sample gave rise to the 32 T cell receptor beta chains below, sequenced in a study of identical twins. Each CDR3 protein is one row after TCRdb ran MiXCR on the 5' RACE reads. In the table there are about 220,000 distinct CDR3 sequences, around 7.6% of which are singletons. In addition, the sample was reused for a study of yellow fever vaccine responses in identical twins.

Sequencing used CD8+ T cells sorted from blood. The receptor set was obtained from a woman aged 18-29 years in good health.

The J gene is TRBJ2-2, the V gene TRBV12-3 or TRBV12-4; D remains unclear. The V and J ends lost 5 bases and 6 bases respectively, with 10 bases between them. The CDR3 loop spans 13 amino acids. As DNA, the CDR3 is TGTGCCAGCAGTGAAGTTGTTCCCGGGGAGCTGTTTTTT. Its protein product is CASSEVVPGELFF.

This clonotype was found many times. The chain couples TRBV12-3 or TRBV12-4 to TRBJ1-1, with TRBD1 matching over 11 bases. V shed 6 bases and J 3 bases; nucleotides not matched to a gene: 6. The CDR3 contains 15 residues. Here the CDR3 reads CASSWTGGLYTEAFF. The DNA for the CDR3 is TGTGCCAGCAGCTGGACAGGGGGCTTGTACACTGAAGCTTTCTTT.

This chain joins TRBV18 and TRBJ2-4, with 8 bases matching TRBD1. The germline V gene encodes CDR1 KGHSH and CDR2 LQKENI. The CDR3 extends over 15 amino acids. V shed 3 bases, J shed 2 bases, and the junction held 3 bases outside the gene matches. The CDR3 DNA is TGTGCCAGCTCACCGACAGGGGATTCCAAAAACATTCAGTACTTC. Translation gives CASSPTGDSKNIQYF. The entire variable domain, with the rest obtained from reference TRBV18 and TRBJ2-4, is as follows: NAGVMQNPRHLVRRRGQEARLRCSPMKGHSHVYWYRQLPEEGLKFMVYLQKENIIDESGMPKERFSAEFPKEGPSILRIQQVVRGDSAAYFCASSPTGDSKNIQYFGAGTRLSVL.

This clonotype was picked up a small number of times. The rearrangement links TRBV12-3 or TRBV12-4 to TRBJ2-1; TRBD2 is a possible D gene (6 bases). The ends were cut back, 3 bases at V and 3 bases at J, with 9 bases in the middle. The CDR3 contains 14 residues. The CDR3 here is CASSFSGFYNEQFF. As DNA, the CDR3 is TGTGCCAGCAGTTTTAGCGGATTCTACAATGAGCAGTTCTTC.

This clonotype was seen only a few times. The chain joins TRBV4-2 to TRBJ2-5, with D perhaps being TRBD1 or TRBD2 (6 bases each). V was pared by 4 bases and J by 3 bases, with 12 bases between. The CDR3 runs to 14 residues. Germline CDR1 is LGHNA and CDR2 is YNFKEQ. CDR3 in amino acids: CASSRMEGEETQYF. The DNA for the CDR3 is TGTGCCAGCAGCCGAATGGAGGGGGAAGAGACCCAGTACTTC.

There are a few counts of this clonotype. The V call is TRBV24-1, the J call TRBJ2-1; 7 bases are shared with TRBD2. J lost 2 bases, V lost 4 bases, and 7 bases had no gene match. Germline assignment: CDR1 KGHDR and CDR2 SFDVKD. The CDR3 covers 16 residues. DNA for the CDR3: TGTGCCACCAGTGACTCCGGGGGGAGTGCCTACAATGAGCAGTTCTTC. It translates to CATSDSGGSAYNEQFF.

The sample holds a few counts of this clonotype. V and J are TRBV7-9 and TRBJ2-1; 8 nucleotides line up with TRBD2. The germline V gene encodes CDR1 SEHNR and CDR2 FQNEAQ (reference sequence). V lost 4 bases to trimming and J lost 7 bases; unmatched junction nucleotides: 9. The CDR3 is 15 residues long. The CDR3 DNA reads TGTGCCAGCAGCTACAGCGGGAGAGCTTATAATGAGCAGTTCTTC. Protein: CASSYSGRAYNEQFF.

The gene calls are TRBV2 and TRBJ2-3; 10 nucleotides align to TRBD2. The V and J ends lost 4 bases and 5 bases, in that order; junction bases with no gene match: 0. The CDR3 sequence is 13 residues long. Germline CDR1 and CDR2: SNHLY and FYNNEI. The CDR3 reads CASSGLAGDTQYF. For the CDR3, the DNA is TGTGCCAGCAGTGGACTAGCGGGAGATACGCAGTATTTT.

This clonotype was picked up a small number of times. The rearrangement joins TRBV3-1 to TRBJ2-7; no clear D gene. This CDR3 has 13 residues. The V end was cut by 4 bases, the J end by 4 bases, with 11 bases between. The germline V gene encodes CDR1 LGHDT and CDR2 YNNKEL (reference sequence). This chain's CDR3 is CASSPAGAYEQYF. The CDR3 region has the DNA TGTGCCAGCAGCCCCGCAGGCGCGTACGAGCAGTACTTC.

CDR3 bases: TGTGCCAGCAGCGCGGCTATTCAAGAGACCCAGTACTTC. Residues: CASSAAIQETQYF. The chain employs TRBV12-3 or TRBV12-4 and TRBJ2-5; D gene unclear. The CDR3 length is 13 residues. V lost 6 bases to trimming and J lost 2 bases, with 10 bases between them.

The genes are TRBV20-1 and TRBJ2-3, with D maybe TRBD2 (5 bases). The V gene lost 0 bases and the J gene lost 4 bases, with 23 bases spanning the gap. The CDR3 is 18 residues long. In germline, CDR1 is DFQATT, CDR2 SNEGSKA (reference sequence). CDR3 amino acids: CSARDGGFEIRIPDTQYF. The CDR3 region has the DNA TGCAGTGCTAGAGATGGAGGATTTGAGATCAGGATCCCAGATACGCAGTATTTT.

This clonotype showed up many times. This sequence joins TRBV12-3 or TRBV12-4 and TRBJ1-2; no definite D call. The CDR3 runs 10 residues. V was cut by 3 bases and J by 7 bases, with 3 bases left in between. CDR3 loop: CASSLGGYTF. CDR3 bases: TGTGCCAGCAGTTTGGGTGGCTACACCTTC.

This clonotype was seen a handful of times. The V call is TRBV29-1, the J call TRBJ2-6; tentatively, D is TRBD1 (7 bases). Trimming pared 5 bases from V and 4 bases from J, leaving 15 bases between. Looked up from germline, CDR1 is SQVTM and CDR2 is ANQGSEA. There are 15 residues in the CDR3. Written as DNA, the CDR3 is TGCAGCGTTCATACCAGGGGGGCCGGGGCCAACGTCCTGACTTTC. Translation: CSVHTRGAGANVLTF.

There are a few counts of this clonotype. In nucleotides, the CDR3 is TGTGCCAGCAGTGAGGGACAGGGGTCCCAGCATTTT. Protein: CASSEGQGSQHF. The V and J genes are TRBV6-4 and TRBJ1-5, with 10 bases identical to TRBD1. J gave up 11 bases and V 3 bases, and 1 base lay outside the gene matches. The CDR3 sequence is 12 residues long. The germline V gene has CDR1 MRHNA and CDR2 SNTAGT.

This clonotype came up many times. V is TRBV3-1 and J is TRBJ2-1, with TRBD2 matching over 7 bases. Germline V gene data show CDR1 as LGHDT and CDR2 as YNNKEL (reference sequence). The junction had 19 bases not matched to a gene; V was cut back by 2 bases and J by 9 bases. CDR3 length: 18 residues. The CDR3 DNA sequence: TGTGCCAGCAGCCAAACCGAGTGGAGGGACTACTATTTGGGTGAGCAGTTCTTC. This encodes CASSQTEWRDYYLGEQFF.

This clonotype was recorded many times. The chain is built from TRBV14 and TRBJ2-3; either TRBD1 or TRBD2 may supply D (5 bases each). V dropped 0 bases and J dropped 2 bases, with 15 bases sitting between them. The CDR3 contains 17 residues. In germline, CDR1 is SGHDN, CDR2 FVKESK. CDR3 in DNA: TGTGCCAGCAGCCAAGATGCGAGGGGTTGGGTCACAGATACGCAGTATTTT. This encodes CASSQDARGWVTDTQYF.

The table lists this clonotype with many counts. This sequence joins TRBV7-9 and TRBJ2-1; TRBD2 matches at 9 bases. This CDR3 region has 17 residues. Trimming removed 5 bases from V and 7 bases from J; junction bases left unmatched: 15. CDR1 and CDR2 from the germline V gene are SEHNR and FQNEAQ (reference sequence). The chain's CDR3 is CASSGEEGTSFQNEQFF. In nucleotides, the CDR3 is TGTGCCAGCAGCGGCGAGGAAGGGACTAGCTTTCAGAATGAGCAGTTCTTC.

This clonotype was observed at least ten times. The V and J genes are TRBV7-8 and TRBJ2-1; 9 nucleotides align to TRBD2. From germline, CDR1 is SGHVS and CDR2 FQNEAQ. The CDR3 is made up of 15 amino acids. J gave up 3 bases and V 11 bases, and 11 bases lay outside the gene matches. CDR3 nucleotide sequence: TGTGCCTATCTCCGGGCGGGGGGGGACTACAATGAGCAGTTCTTC. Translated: CAYLRAGGDYNEQFF.

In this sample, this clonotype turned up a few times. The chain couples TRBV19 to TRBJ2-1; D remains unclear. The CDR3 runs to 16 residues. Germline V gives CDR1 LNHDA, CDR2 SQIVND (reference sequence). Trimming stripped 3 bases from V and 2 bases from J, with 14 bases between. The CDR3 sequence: CASSIGRIGAYNEQFF. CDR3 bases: TGTGCCAGTAGTATCGGGCGGATCGGAGCCTACAATGAGCAGTTCTTC.

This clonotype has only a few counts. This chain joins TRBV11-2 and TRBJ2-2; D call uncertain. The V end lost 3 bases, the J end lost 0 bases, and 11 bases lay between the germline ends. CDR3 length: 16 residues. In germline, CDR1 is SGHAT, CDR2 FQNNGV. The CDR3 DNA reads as TGTGCCAGCAGCTTTTATCCGGGCGCGAACACCGGGGAGCTGTTTTTT. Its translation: CASSFYPGANTGELFF.

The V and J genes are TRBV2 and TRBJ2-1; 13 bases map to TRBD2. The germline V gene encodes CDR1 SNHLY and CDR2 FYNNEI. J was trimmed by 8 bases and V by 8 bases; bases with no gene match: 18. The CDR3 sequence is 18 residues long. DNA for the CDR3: TGTGCCAGCTGTCACGGGACTAGCGGGGCCCTGCCGGCGGATGAGCAGTTCTTC. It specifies CASCHGTSGALPADEQFF.

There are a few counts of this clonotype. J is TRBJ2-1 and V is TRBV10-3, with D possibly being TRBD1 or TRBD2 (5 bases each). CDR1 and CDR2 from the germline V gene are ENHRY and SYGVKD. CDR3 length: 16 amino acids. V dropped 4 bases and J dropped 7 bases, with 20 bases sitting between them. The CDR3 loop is CAISATGTEEYNEQFF. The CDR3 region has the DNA TGTGCCATCAGTGCGACCGGGACGGAGGAGTATAATGAGCAGTTCTTC.

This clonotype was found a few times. The DNA for the CDR3 is TGTGCCAGCAGTCCAGGGGGGGCGGGTTCACCCCTCCACTTT. Its protein product is CASSPGGAGSPLHF. The chain uses TRBV6-1 and TRBJ1-6; 7 nucleotides match TRBD1. Germline V gene data show CDR1 as MNHNS and CDR2 as SASEGT. This CDR3 region has 14 residues. The J segment lost 9 bases and the V segment lost 5 bases, leaving 7 bases of the junction unmatched.

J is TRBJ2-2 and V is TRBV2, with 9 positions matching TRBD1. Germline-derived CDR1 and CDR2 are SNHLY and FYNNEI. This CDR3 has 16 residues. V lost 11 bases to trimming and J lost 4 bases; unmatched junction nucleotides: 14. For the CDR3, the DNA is TGTGCCGCCCGGACAGGGGCCCCCCCGACCACCGGGGAGCTGTTTTTT. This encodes CAARTGAPPTTGELFF.

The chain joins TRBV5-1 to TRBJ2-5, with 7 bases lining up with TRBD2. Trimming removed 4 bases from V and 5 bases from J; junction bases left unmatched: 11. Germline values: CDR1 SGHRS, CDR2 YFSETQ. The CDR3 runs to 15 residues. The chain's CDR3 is CASSTVGTTGETQYF. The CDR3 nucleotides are TGCGCCAGCAGCACCGTCGGGACTACAGGCGAGACCCAGTACTTC.

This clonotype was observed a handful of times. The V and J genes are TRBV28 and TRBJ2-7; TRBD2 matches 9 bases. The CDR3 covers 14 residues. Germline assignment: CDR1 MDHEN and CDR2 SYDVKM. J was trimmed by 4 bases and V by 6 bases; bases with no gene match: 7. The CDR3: CASSPGLARYEQYV. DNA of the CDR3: TGTGCCAGCAGCCCTGGACTAGCGAGATACGAGCAGTACGTC.

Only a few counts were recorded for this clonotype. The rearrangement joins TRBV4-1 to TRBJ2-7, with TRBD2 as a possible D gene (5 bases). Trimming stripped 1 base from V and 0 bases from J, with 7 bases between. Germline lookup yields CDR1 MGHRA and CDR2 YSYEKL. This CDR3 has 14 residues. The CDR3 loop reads CASSQGTASYEQYF. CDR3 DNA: TGCGCCAGCAGCCAAGGGACTGCCTCCTACGAGCAGTACTTC.

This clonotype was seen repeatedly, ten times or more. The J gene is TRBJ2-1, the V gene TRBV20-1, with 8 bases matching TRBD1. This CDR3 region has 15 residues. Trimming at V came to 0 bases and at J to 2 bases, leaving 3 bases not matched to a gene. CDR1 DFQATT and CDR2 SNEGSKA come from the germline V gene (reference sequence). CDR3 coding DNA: TGCAGTGCTAGAGATTGGGACAGGCCCTACAATGAGCAGTTCTTC. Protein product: CSARDWDRPYNEQFF.

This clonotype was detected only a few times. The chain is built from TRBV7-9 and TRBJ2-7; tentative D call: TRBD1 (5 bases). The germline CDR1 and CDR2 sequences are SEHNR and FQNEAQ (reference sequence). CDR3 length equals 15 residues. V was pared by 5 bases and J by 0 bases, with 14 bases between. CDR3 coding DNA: TGTGCCAGCAGCCCACCCCTCGACAGCTCCTACGAGCAGTACGTC. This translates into CASSPPLDSSYEQYV.

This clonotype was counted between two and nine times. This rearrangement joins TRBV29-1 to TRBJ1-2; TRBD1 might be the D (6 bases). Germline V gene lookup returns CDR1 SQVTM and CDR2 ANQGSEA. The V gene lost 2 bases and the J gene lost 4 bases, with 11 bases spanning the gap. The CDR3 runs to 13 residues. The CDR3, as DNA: TGCAGCGTTGAATTGGGGGGCGCCTATGGCTACACCTTC. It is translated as CSVELGGAYGYTF.

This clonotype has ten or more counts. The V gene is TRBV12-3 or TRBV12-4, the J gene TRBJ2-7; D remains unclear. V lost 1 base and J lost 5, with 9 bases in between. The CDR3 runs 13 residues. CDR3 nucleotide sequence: TGTGCCAGCAGTTTAGGCGGTTTTGACGAGCAGTACTTC. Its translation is CASSLGGFDEQYF.

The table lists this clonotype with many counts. The CDR3 sequence: CATSDPADRAQETQYF. The CDR3, as DNA: TGTGCCACCAGTGATCCGGCGGACAGGGCCCAAGAGACCCAGTACTTC. V usage is TRBV24-1 and J usage is TRBJ2-5; TRBD1 matches 8 bases. Germline loops: CDR1 KGHDR, CDR2 SFDVKD. The CDR3 consists of 16 residues. The V segment lost 3 bases and the J segment 1 base; nucleotides outside the gene matches: 6.